The source of this T cell receptor beta chain is a study of blood T cell repertoires in COVID-19. For the study at large: Acute and convalescent COVID-19 samples came from the United States, Italy and Spain. Sample material is recorded as cDNA or gDNA derived from T cells, B-cell-depleted T cells, or PBMCs.

Assignments of participants to cohorts depended upon their own reported clinical history. CDR1 is MNHEY, CDR2 SVGAGI, per germline. This CDR3 has 15 residues. Trimming removed 3 bases from V and 7 bases from J; junction bases left unmatched: 6. As handled by the study authors: It was from reference gene primer amplification that nucleated cell counts were estimated. Method: immunoSEQ multiplex PCR; TCRdb's copy keeps in-frame clones and lacks some. The D gene and trimming were derived from the DNA, and the V and J assignments and clone size from that table. The sample carries over 250,000 clones, 70% to 90% recorded once.

The chain is built from TRBV6-5 and TRBJ1-6, with 7 bases matching TRBD1. The origin of this receptor is a woman aged 60 to 75 in a cohort exposed to, infected with or recovered from COVID-19 (not recorded which). The sequencing input was PBMCs or T cells enriched from blood (not recorded which). The CDR3 protein is CASSYDRVANSPLHF. CDR3 in DNA: TGTGCCAGCAGTTATGACAGGGTAGCCAATTCACCCCTCCACTTT.